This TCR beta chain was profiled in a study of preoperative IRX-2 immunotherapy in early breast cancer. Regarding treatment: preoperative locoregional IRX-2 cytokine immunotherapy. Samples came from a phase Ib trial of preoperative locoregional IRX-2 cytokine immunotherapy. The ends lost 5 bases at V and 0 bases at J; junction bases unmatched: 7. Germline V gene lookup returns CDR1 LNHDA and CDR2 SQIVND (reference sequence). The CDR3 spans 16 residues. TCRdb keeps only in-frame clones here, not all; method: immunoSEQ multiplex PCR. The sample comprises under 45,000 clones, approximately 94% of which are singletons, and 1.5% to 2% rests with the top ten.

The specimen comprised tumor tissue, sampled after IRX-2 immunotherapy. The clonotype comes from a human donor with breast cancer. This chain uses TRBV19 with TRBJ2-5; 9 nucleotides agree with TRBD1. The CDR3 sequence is CASSVAGTGNQETQYF. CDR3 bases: TGTGCCAGTAGTGTCGCCGGGACAGGGAACCAAGAGACCCAGTACTTC.